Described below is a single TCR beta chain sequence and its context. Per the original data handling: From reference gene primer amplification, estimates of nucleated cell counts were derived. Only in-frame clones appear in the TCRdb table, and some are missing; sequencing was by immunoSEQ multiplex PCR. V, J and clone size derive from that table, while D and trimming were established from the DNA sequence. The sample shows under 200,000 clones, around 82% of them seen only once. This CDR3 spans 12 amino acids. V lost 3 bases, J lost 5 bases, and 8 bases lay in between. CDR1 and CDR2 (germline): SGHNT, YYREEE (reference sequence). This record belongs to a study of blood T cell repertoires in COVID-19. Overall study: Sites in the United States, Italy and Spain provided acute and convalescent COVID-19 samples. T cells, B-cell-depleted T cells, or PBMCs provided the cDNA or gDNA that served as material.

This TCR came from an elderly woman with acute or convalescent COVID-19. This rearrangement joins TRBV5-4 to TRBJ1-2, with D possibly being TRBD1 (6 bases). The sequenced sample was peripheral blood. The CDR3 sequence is CASSSQGYGYTF. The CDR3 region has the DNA TGTGCCAGCAGCTCACAGGGTTATGGCTACACCTTC.